This T cell receptor (beta chain) was documented in a study of blood T cell repertoires in COVID-19. Across the study: The United States, Italy and Spain provided the acute and convalescent COVID-19 samples. In each case, the material was cDNA or gDNA derived from T cells, B-cell-depleted T cells, or PBMCs.

Source study methods: Amplification of reference gene primers was used by the study to estimate nucleated cell counts. Assay used: immunoSEQ multiplex PCR; TCRdb lists only in-frame clones, some missing. V, J and clone size are taken as reported in that table, and D and trimming were inferred from the DNA itself. The sample carries some 150,000 clones, more than 75% recorded once. This clonotype was sampled from a woman between 50 and 59 years old with active or convalescent COVID-19. Sequencing was carried out using peripheral blood.

This chain's CDR3 is CASSMVRGTGGRQPQHF. The CDR3 DNA reads as TGTGCCAGTAGTATGGTTAGGGGGACAGGGGGCAGGCAGCCCCAGCATTTT. This sequence joins TRBV19 and TRBJ1-5; 12 bases map to TRBD1. This CDR3 has 17 residues. J lost 7 bases, V lost 3 bases, and 10 bases had no gene match. Germline lookup yields CDR1 LNHDA and CDR2 SQIVND (reference sequence).